This TCR beta chain stems from a study of cytomegalovirus exposure and HLA in healthy donors (TCRdb year 2017). At the level of the whole study: An earlier analysis of approximately 640 of the donors reported 250 to 350 Gb of sequence data and some 120 million unique TCR beta sequences from about 180 million T cells. About 280 gigabases of sequencing data and 70 million to 95 million unique TCR sequences made up an early release that covered 500 to 650 HLA-typed donors. Class I and class II HLA loci were covered by the typing at four-digit resolution. Among some 400 genotyped donors of the cohort, an average of roughly 230,000 unique TCR beta nucleotide sequences was sequenced per donor, of which about 20% were non-productive. To decide whether each TCR beta V gene segment behaved as functional or pseudogenic, an earlier analysis of approximately 600 of the donors relied on high-throughput TCR beta sequencing. A later genetic analysis took genome-wide SNP genotypes for about 55% of the 666 donors and used that subset as a discovery cohort. The study aimed to test whether cataloging public T cell receptors could reveal signatures of past pathogen exposure. A later analysis re-analyzed previously published TCR beta repertoires from 660 or so donors and added high-resolution HLA genotyping to study TCR occurrence patterns. Among the roughly 430 genotyped donors, roughly 80% belonged to the genetic ancestry cluster associated with self-reported Caucasian donors. The number of typed donors differed by locus: about 620-640 for A, B, C, DRB1 and DQB1; approximately 520 for DQA1; around 610 for DPA1; and 400 to 480 for DPB1. In addition to the first cohort of 650 to 800 subjects, a separate validation cohort of over 90 different subjects was used. The study profiled the T cell repertoires of about 720 subjects by immunosequencing and related them to cytomegalovirus serostatus. Alongside the repertoire data, information on donor age, sex, ethnicity and CMV serostatus was compiled. Rather than drawing on any new phenotypic data, the later analysis identified candidate immune exposures from TCR beta sequences and the way those sequences occurred across donors. The study combined high-throughput TCR immunosequencing, statistical association of individual TCRs with disease status, and machine learning to predict cytomegalovirus infection status. Every discovery cohort repertoire had been produced on one sequencing platform. About 5 DR-DQ haplotypes were handled as single units for association and clustering, since linkage in the cohort was strong.

The cohort comprised more than 550 healthy bone marrow donors. At the time of sampling, all cohort members were nominally healthy, though unrecorded immune exposures were likely present. The donor tested CMV seronegative, placing the donor among the approximately 360 seronegative members of the cohort. Every donor gave a peripheral blood sample, and the peripheral blood mononuclear cells from that sample were used for TCR beta sequencing. The Qiagen DNeasy Blood Extraction Kit was used to extract genomic DNA from the blood cell samples. The library was prepared using the immunoSEQ multiplex PCR assay. A mixture of 60 forward primers for TCR Vbeta segments and 13 reverse primers for TCR Jbeta segments was used in the multiplex PCR. The CDR3 region of rearranged TCR beta genes was amplified from genomic DNA with a multiplex PCR assay. Amplified TCR beta libraries were sequenced as 87-base-pair reads on the Illumina HiSeq System. The original pipeline was this. A later analysis counted about 80 million unique TCR beta chains across the 650 to 700 repertoires, and 10 million to 11 million of these chains were shared by at least two donors. A nearest-neighbor algorithm error-corrected the raw reads and collapsed the reads into unique sequences, merging closely related sequences to remove PCR and sequencing errors. Alignment of CDR3 sequences to IMGT reference sequences was used to assign V, D and J gene segments. For a sequence to be retained, at least a six-nucleotide match to both a V gene segment and a J gene segment was required. A rearrangement counted as productive if the CDR3 had no stop codons and remained in frame with V and J, and every other rearrangement counted as non-productive. CDR3 was defined by IMGT convention, running from the second conserved V-encoded cysteine to the conserved J-encoded phenylalanine. The earlier analysis of about 640 of the donors excluded any sequence lacking an unambiguous match to a single V gene segment. An earlier analysis of a few hundred of the donors called V segments functional above 56.7% productive rearrangements and segregating when the between-donor standard deviation exceeded 5%. A statistical classification framework was built to diagnose cytomegalovirus status from the catalog of TCR beta chain sequences. In a later analysis, TCR nucleotide sequences were compared against IMGT/GENE-DB human TR gene sequences so that V and J genes could be assigned. Using the TCRdist pipeline, a later analysis assigned CDR3 sequences along with most-parsimonious VDJ recombination scenarios. In a later analysis, each TCR beta chain was defined by its CDR3 amino acid sequence together with its V-gene family, and reads lacking a unique V-gene family were excluded. In a later analysis, 500 to 650 highly shared, low-generation-probability nucleotide sequences were removed to address suspected cross-contamination and a sequencing artifact. A later analysis calculated a clonal expansion index for each public chain from normalized within-repertoire ranks of inferred template counts. Generation probabilities in a later analysis came from a VDJ recombination model fitted to out-of-frame rearrangements, and those results were checked against IGoR. In a later analysis, TCR-TCR, TCR-HLA and TCR-CMV co-occurrence was scored with hypergeometric tests, and a repertoire-size bias correction was applied to TCR pairs. A later analysis estimated false discovery rates by permuting HLA or CMV assignments 20 times. A later analysis grouped co-occurring TCRs with DBSCAN, adding TCRdist sequence similarity when clustering within HLA-allele-positive subsets. Co-occurrence clustering excluded repertoires with fewer than 30,000 or more than 120,000 public chains, plus five with anomalous nucleotide sharing. What TCRdb holds here is the immuneACCESS table cut down to in-frame rearrangements. Part of the clones is not present; checked against another copy, under half of the missing clones reflect an unresolved V gene, and the others are unexplained. V, J and clone size are taken as reported in that table, and D and trimming were inferred from the DNA itself. Across this sample there are about 130,000 clones, with approximately 80% seen only once. Around 3.7% of the sample belongs to the ten largest clones.

Cut back by 1 base and 3 bases, the V and J ends lie 9 bases apart. The CDR3 measures 15 amino acids from cysteine to phenylalanine. Solely the CDR3 DNA is kept, with 45 bases framed from the first base. Via the germline V gene, CDR1 is KGHSH and CDR2 LQKENI. Here is what the overall study found, with its caveats: HLA typing was unavailable for some donors at each locus, so association tests used only the typed subset. A later analysis reported that several top co-occurrence clusters appeared linked to parvovirus B19, influenza, CMV and Epstein-Barr virus. Assigning TCR associations to individual alleles was difficult when HLA alleles, especially DR and DQ, strongly co-occurred. Three of the identified cytomegalovirus-associated TCR beta chains were confirmed in vitro to be specific for cytomegalovirus antigens. A later genetic analysis reported fewer N-insertions in productive TCRs among donors in an Asian-associated ancestry cluster than the roughly 700-donor mean. This cohort had only TCR beta chains sequenced, and the lack of alpha or paired-chain data limited which features could be detected. Most CMV-associated TCR beta chains appeared to be HLA-restricted in a later analysis, and the HLA associations seemed to be driven largely by CMV exposure. Presence/absence analyses assumed roughly uniform sequencing depth across donors, an assumption that may not hold. Correlated functional status among segregating V segments might reflect linkage disequilibrium, but an unknown experimental factor could not be ruled out. In a later analysis, the rate of TCR association differed among HLA loci, with DRB1 alleles having the most associated TCRs and HLA-C alleles having the fewest. In the study, about 150 TCR beta chains were listed as associated with cytomegalovirus. A cluster of highly shared sequence variants was judged likely to represent a technical artifact of the sequencing pipeline. Some IMGT-functional V segments, including TRBV6-2 and TRBV6-3, could not be told apart with the 87-base-pair reads, so those segments were excluded. An association between a missense DCLRE1C variant and V-gene and J-gene trimming of TCR beta chains was found in a later genetic analysis and replicated in an independent cohort. The classifier was reported to diagnose cytomegalovirus status with high specificity and sensitivity in both the original and validation cohorts. A later analysis found that HLA-associated TCR beta chains were more clonally expanded and had lower generation probabilities than equally common non-associated chains. Because counts were too low, 15 to 20 rarely observed V segments, including chromosome 9 orphons, were excluded from the earlier analysis of some 590 of the donors. Most TCR sequences were seen in very few donors, while some public TCRs were found in many individuals. In a later analysis, over 15,000 TCR beta sequences were associated with specific HLA alleles at a false discovery rate of 0.05. The only immune exposure information available for the cohort was CMV serostatus. A further reported finding was that TCR beta sequences accurately predicted the HLA-A and HLA-B alleles for most subjects in the first cohort. The authors suggested that the approach could potentially be generalized to other disease states and immunological phenotypes. Broadly in line with IMGT annotations, most TCR beta V segments showed up in productive rearrangements about 87% or about 30% of the time in an earlier analysis of around 550 of the donors.

Details on this clone: The target of this receptor is not known. Base qualities are missing; no much larger clone stands one base away.

Specimen: PBMCs. The chain uses TRBV18 and TRBJ1-4; the D segment cannot be called with confidence. The TCR was taken from a male donor in good health and CMV-seronegative. The base sequence is TGTGCCAGCTCACCACGGGGAGCTGCTAATGAAAAACTGTTTTTT. This sequence encodes CASSPRGAANEKLFF. Reference TRBV18 and TRBJ1-4 genes cover what lies past the CDR3, so the full variable domain is NAGVMQNPRHLVRRRGQEARLRCSPMKGHSHVYWYRQLPEEGLKFMVYLQKENIIDESGMPKERFSAEFPKEGPSILRIQQVVRGDSAAYFCASSPRGAANEKLFFGSGTQLSVL.